This TCR beta chain emerged from a study of shared T cell receptors in the human thymus. Trimming took off 5 bases at V and 3 bases at J, with 7 bases between the two ends. The CDR3 contains 12 residues. The germline gives CDR1 MDHEN, CDR2 SYDVKM. The repertoire was sequenced with immunoSEQ multiplex PCR; TCRdb's copy has only in-frame clones and lacks some. The sample holds about 380,000 clones, 95% seen once. The TCR comes from a human donor. Sequenced input: thymocytes. The V call is TRBV28, the J call TRBJ1-1; no reliable D call. CDR3 residues: CASSGQDTEAFF. In DNA form, the CDR3 reads TGTGCCAGCAGTGGGCAGGACACTGAAGCTTTCTTT. Based on the CDR3 plus reference TRBV28 and TRBJ1-1, the full variable domain is DVKVTQSSRYLVKRTGEKVFLECVQDMDHENMFWYRQDPGLGLRLIYFSYDVKMKEKGDIPEGYSVSREKKERFSLILESASTNQTSMYLCASSGQDTEAFFGQGTRLTVV.